The rows below give T cell receptor beta chains drawn from one sample of a study of cytomegalovirus exposure and HLA in healthy donors. Only in-frame clones appear in the TCRdb table, and some are missing; sequencing was by immunoSEQ multiplex PCR. The repertoire consists of 150,000 to 200,000 clones, with roughly 70% occurring once and the leading ten covering almost 3%. Sample: PBMCs. Receptors originate from a woman between 45 and 65 years old in good health and CMV-seropositive. Each CDR3 is given with its conserved first and last residue. Fields, in order: J gene, D gene, V gene, CDR3 protein. D genes are given only for firm matches.

J gene: TRBJ2-3
D gene: NA
V gene: TRBV9
CDR3 protein: CASSVGSLFGTDTQYF

J gene: TRBJ2-5
D gene: TRBD1
V gene: TRBV30
CDR3 protein: CAWRGAGQGFETQYF

J gene: TRBJ2-7
D gene: NA
V gene: TRBV7-2
CDR3 protein: CASSFQRVSYEQYF

J gene: TRBJ2-1
D gene: NA
V gene: TRBV14
CDR3 protein: CASSQGTGREQFF

J gene: TRBJ2-7
D gene: TRBD1
V gene: TRBV2
CDR3 protein: CASKTGTVSYEQYF

J gene: TRBJ2-1
D gene: NA
V gene: TRBV4-1
CDR3 protein: CASSQDGAGVNEQFF

J gene: TRBJ1-6
D gene: NA
V gene: TRBV9
CDR3 protein: CASSVALEGVSPLHF

J gene: TRBJ2-1
D gene: TRBD2
V gene: TRBV9
CDR3 protein: CASTSRAGGLNEQFF

J gene: TRBJ1-5
D gene: NA
V gene: TRBV6-5
CDR3 protein: CASSPTEHFNQPQHF

J gene: TRBJ1-1
D gene: NA
V gene: TRBV7-6
CDR3 protein: CASSPGHPNTEAFF

J gene: TRBJ2-2
D gene: NA
V gene: TRBV6-1
CDR3 protein: CASREVGDTGELFF

J gene: TRBJ2-1
D gene: NA
V gene: TRBV2
CDR3 protein: CASSEGRQYEQFF

J gene: TRBJ2-7
D gene: TRBD2
V gene: TRBV18
CDR3 protein: CASSLISGGADNEQYF

J gene: TRBJ2-3
D gene: NA
V gene: TRBV9
CDR3 protein: CASGKTGHTDTQYF

J gene: TRBJ1-4
D gene: NA
V gene: TRBV6-1
CDR3 protein: CASSEPQKRENEKLFF

J gene: TRBJ2-3
D gene: NA
V gene: TRBV5-6
CDR3 protein: CASRDFGFEVGDTQYF

J gene: TRBJ2-7
D gene: NA
V gene: TRBV6-5
CDR3 protein: CASSPLTGYEQYF

J gene: TRBJ2-7
D gene: NA
V gene: TRBV6-5
CDR3 protein: CASSSSQGQVYEQYF

J gene: TRBJ1-5
D gene: NA
V gene: TRBV6-5
CDR3 protein: CASSEDSSYQPQHF

J gene: TRBJ2-1
D gene: NA
V gene: TRBV5-1
CDR3 protein: CASSLAGLNEQFF

J gene: TRBJ2-5
D gene: TRBD1
V gene: TRBV7-2
CDR3 protein: CASSTGRQGPETQYF

J gene: TRBJ2-3
D gene: NA
V gene: TRBV7-3
CDR3 protein: CASSFSAKSDTQYF

J gene: TRBJ2-7
D gene: TRBD2
V gene: TRBV7-9
CDR3 protein: CASSHLDGGGSYEQYF

J gene: TRBJ2-5
D gene: TRBD2
V gene: TRBV5-1
CDR3 protein: CASSRGGSETQYF

J gene: TRBJ2-3
D gene: TRBD2
V gene: TRBV5-1
CDR3 protein: CASSLRLAGGTDTQYF

J gene: TRBJ2-5
D gene: TRBD1
V gene: TRBV2
CDR3 protein: CASNRDRGQETQYF

J gene: TRBJ1-1
D gene: NA
V gene: TRBV7-8
CDR3 protein: CASSPQNTEAFF

J gene: TRBJ2-7
D gene: TRBD1
V gene: TRBV5-5
CDR3 protein: CASSSPGQQSYEQYF

J gene: TRBJ1-5
D gene: NA
V gene: TRBV6-5
CDR3 protein: CASSYGAVQPQHF

J gene: TRBJ1-6
D gene: TRBD1
V gene: TRBV30
CDR3 protein: CAWSAGQLNSPLHF

J gene: TRBJ2-1
D gene: TRBD2
V gene: TRBV7-2
CDR3 protein: CASSLEWGGDNEQFF

J gene: TRBJ1-3
D gene: NA
V gene: TRBV10-3
CDR3 protein: CAISDGDYLRF

J gene: TRBJ2-1
D gene: TRBD2
V gene: TRBV5-4
CDR3 protein: CASSSGGGTYNEQFF

J gene: TRBJ2-5
D gene: TRBD2
V gene: TRBV5-1
CDR3 protein: CASSLGGLAGLQETQYF

J gene: TRBJ1-2
D gene: NA
V gene: TRBV30
CDR3 protein: CAWTHGLYGYTF

J gene: TRBJ1-2
D gene: TRBD1
V gene: TRBV27
CDR3 protein: CASSPYPQGAGGYTF

J gene: TRBJ1-1
D gene: NA
V gene: TRBV9
CDR3 protein: CASSALGQGNTEAFF

J gene: TRBJ2-6
D gene: TRBD1
V gene: TRBV29-1
CDR3 protein: CSVAGGPTEGANVLTF

J gene: TRBJ2-1
D gene: TRBD2
V gene: TRBV9
CDR3 protein: CASSQTSGAYNEQFF

J gene: TRBJ2-5
D gene: TRBD2
V gene: TRBV11-3
CDR3 protein: CASSWGAGAQETQYF

J gene: TRBJ1-2
D gene: NA
V gene: TRBV5-1
CDR3 protein: CASSLAEGKYGYTF

J gene: TRBJ2-5
D gene: NA
V gene: TRBV7-3
CDR3 protein: CASSLSPGQETQYF

J gene: TRBJ2-2
D gene: NA
V gene: TRBV7-3
CDR3 protein: CASSLTARQSNTGELFF

J gene: TRBJ2-7
D gene: NA
V gene: TRBV18
CDR3 protein: CASSPAGEAYEQYF

J gene: TRBJ2-7
D gene: TRBD2
V gene: TRBV2
CDR3 protein: CASLVLSGDSTGEQYF

J gene: TRBJ1-3
D gene: TRBD1
V gene: TRBV5-1
CDR3 protein: CASSRDSSGNTIYF

J gene: TRBJ1-1
D gene: NA
V gene: TRBV5-1
CDR3 protein: CASSLEGKGEAFF

J gene: TRBJ1-1
D gene: TRBD1
V gene: TRBV7-9
CDR3 protein: CASSPLPGQGSTEAFF

J gene: TRBJ1-1
D gene: TRBD1
V gene: TRBV5-1
CDR3 protein: CASSPLWTGTNTEAFF

J gene: TRBJ2-5
D gene: TRBD2
V gene: TRBV7-6
CDR3 protein: CASSLALGSGTDQETQYF

J gene: TRBJ2-1
D gene: NA
V gene: TRBV19
CDR3 protein: CASNGPYGEHEQFF

J gene: TRBJ1-6
D gene: NA
V gene: TRBV2
CDR3 protein: CASSPGEGATYNSPLHF

J gene: TRBJ1-4
D gene: NA
V gene: TRBV19
CDR3 protein: CASGGGPNNEKLFF

J gene: TRBJ1-3
D gene: NA
V gene: TRBV7-6
CDR3 protein: CASSSTAGQVHSGNTIYF

J gene: TRBJ1-2
D gene: NA
V gene: TRBV13
CDR3 protein: CASSLWQQTYGYTF

J gene: TRBJ2-4
D gene: TRBD2
V gene: TRBV5-4
CDR3 protein: CASSLGAGASKNIQYF

J gene: TRBJ1-1
D gene: NA
V gene: TRBV5-1
CDR3 protein: CASSSTGLANTEAFF

J gene: TRBJ1-2
D gene: NA
V gene: TRBV19
CDR3 protein: CASIPTARGYGYTF